This TCR beta chain was recorded in a study of Tregs in tolerant kidney transplant recipients. Produced via immunoSEQ multiplex PCR; TCRdb's table is partial and in-frame only. This repertoire shows some 55,000 clones, about 86% found once; its top ten account for under 6.5%. Findings and limits, study-wide: Validation in larger populations is needed because few patients were studied.

The CDR3 runs 13 residues. CDR1 is MGHRA, CDR2 YSYEKL, per germline. Deletions cut 1 base from V and 2 bases from J, with 5 bases between. As regards this clone: The antigen remains undetermined.

The sequenced sample consisted of CD4+ T cells from blood. The chain uses TRBV4-1 and TRBJ2-5, with D uncertain. This clonotype originated in a human donor in good health. CDR3 in amino acids: CASSQAVQETQYF. In DNA form, the CDR3 reads TGCGCCAGCAGCCAAGCCGTTCAAGAGACCCAGTACTTC.